This entry lists 9 T cell receptor beta chains sequenced from one sample in a study of CXCR3-negative and CXCR3-positive naive CD8 T cells. The libraries of TRB cDNA were constructed through 5' RACE using UMI labels. TCRdb re-called the 5' RACE reads and shows each CDR3 protein once, DNA omitted. The sample shows some 49,000 distinct CDR3 sequences, and about 2.3% sits with its ten largest clones. The sequenced material came from naive CXCR3- CD8+ T cells from blood. Subset here: CD45RO-CCR7+CD27+CD95- naive CD8+ T cells lacking CXCR3 (TNR3-). Every receptor here comes from a human donor in good health. Some clones in this sample may be carry-over from other donors' samples.

The chain is built from TRBV29-1 and TRBJ1-1; checking the TCRdb D call of TRBD1 is not possible without DNA. The CDR3 is made up of 14 amino acids. The germline V gene encodes CDR1 SQVTM and CDR2 ANQGSEA. This chain's CDR3 is CSVIAGTGDTEAFF.

V usage is TRBV6-2 or TRBV6-3 and J usage is TRBJ2-5; the D call of TRBD2 rests on TCRdb alone, since no DNA is present to check it. Germline CDR1 reads MNHEY; CDR2 reads SVGEGT. The CDR3 extends over 14 amino acids. The CDR3 region is CASGARGEEETQYF.

The chain joins TRBV25-1 to TRBJ2-1. The CDR3 is made up of 11 amino acids. The germline V gene has CDR1 MGHDK and CDR2 SYGVNS. The CDR3 reads CASSECPEQFF.

The gene calls are TRBV28 and TRBJ2-5. In germline, CDR1 is MDHEN, CDR2 SYDVKM. This CDR3 is 11 amino acids long. CDR3 amino acids: CASSFSVAQYF.

The chain links TRBV25-1 to TRBJ1-2; the TRBD1 assignment by TCRdb is unverifiable without DNA. Germline CDR1 and CDR2: MGHDK and SYGVNS. This CDR3 has 15 amino acids. The CDR3 is CASSERGLEIGGYTF.

This chain links TRBV14 with TRBJ2-2; checking the TCRdb D call of TRBD1 is not possible without DNA. CDR3 length: 15 residues. Germline assignment: CDR1 SGHDN and CDR2 FVKESK. The CDR3 loop is CASSQVPGGTGELFF.

The rearrangement links TRBV7-2 to TRBJ2-1. Germline CDR1 reads SGHTA; CDR2 reads FQGNSA. This CDR3 has 16 residues. The CDR3 is CASRRDLGGTYNEQFF. Using reference TRBV7-2 and TRBJ2-1 for the parts outside the CDR3, the full variable domain is GAGVSQSPSNKVTEKGKDVELRCDPISGHTALYWYRQSLGQGLEFLIYFQGNSAPDKSGLPSDRFSAERTGGSVSTLTIQRTQQEDSAVYLCASRRDLGGTYNEQFFGPGTRLTVL.

The gene calls are TRBV28 and TRBJ2-3; TCRdb proposes TRBD1, but this gene call is untestable without DNA. CDR3 length equals 17 residues. CDR1 is MDHEN and CDR2 is SYDVKM in the germline V gene. This chain's CDR3 is CASSWTGGRPGTDTQYF.

The genes are TRBV29-1 and TRBJ2-7; the D call from TCRdb, TRBD2, cannot be confirmed without DNA. Germline V CDR1 and CDR2: SQVTM, ANQGSEA. The CDR3 sequence is 11 residues long. CDR3 sequence: CSVGGGYEQYF.